This T cell receptor beta chain appears in the sequencing data of a study of blood T cells in healthy people across ages. A sample-barcoded 5' primer and a J-beta primer mix were used in a second PCR of roughly 7 to 11 cycles. Using its own MiXCR run on the 5' RACE reads, TCRdb lists one record per CDR3 protein. The sample has 850,000 to 1,000,000 distinct CDR3 sequences, about 48% seen once. Germline-derived CDR1 and CDR2 are SEHNR and FQNEAQ (reference sequence). V lost 4 bases to trimming and J lost 2 bases, with 14 bases between them. The CDR3 sequence is 15 residues long. The V and J genes are TRBV7-9 and TRBJ1-2; no reliable D call. Sequenced: blood. The source is a man aged 25 to 45 in good health. CDR3 sequence reads: CASSSEGERNYGYTF. The CDR3 region has the DNA TGTGCCAGCAGCTCCGAAGGCGAGCGGAACTATGGCTACACCTTC.